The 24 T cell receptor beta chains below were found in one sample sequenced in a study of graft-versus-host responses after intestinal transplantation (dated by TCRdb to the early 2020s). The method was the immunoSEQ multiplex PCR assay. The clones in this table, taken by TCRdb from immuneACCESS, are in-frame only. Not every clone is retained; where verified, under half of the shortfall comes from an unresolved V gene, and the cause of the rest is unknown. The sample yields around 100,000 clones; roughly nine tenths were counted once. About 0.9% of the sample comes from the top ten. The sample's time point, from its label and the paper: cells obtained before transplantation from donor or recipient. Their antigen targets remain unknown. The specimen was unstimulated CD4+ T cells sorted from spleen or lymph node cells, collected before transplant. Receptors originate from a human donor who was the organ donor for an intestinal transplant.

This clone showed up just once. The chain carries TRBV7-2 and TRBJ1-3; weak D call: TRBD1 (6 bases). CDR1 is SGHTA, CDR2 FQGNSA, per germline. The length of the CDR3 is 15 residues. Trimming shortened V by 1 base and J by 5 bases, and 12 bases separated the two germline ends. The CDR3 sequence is CASSLVTGIRNTIYF. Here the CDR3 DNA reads TGTGCCAGCAGCTTAGTTACAGGGATCAGAAACACCATATATTTT.

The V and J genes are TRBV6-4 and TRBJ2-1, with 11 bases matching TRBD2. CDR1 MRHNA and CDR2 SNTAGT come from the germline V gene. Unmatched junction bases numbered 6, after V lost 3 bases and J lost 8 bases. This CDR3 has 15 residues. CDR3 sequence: CASSDIAGGPDEQFF. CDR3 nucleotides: TGTGCCAGCAGTGATATAGCGGGGGGGCCGGATGAGCAGTTCTTC.

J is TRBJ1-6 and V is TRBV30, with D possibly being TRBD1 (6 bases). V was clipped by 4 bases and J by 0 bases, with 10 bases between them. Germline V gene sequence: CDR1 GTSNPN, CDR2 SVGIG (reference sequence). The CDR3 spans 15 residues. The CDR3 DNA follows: TGTGCCTGGACACAGGGCCCCTCCTATAATTCACCCCTCCACTTT. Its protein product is CAWTQGPSYNSPLHF.

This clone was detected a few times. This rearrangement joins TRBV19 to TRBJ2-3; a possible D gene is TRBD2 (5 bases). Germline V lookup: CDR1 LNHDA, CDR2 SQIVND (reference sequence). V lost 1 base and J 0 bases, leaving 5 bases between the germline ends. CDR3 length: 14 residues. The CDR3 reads CASSIGTSTDTQYF. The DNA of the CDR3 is TGTGCCAGTAGTATAGGGACTAGCACAGATACGCAGTATTTT.

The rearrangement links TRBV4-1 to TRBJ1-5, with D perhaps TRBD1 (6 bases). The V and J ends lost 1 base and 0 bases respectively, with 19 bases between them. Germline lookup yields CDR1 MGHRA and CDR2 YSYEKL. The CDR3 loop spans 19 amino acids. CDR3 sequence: CASSQGRAGKGGSNQPQHF. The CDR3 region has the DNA TGCGCCAGCAGCCAAGGAAGAGCAGGGAAGGGGGGTAGCAATCAGCCCCAGCATTTT.

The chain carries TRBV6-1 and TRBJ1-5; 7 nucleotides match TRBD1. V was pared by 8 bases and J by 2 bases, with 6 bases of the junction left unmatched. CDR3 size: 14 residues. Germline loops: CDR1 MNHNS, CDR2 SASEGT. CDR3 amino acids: CASLGTAGNQPQHF. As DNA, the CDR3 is TGTGCCAGCCTCGGGACAGCGGGCAATCAGCCCCAGCATTTT.

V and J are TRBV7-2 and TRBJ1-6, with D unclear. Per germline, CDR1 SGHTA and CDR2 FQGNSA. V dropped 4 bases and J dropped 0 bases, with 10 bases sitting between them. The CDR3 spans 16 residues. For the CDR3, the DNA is TGTGCCAGCAGCTCAAGGACGAGCTCCTATAATTCACCCCTCCACTTT. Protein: CASSSRTSSYNSPLHF.

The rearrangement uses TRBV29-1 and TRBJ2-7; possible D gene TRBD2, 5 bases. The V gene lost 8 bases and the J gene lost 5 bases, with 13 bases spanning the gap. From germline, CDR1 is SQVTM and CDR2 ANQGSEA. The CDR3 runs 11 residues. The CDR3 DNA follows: TGCAGCACACGGACCGGGAACGAGCAGTACTTC. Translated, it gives CSTRTGNEQYF.

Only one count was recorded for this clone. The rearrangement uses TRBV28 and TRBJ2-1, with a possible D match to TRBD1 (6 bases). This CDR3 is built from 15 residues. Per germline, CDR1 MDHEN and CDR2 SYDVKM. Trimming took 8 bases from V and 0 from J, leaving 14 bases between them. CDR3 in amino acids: CASRDISPSYNEQFF. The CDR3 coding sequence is TGTGCCAGCCGGGACATCAGCCCCTCCTACAATGAGCAGTTCTTC.

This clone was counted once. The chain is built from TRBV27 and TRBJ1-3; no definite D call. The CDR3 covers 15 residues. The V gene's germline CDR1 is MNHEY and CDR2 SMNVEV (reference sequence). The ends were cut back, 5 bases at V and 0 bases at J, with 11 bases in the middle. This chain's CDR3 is CASSPRPHSGNTIYF. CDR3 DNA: TGTGCCAGCAGTCCGAGACCTCACTCTGGAAACACCATATATTTT.

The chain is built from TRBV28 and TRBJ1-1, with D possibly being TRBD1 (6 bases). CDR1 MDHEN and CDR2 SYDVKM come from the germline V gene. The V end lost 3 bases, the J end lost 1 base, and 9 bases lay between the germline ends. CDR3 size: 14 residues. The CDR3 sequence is CASSLGATNTEAFF. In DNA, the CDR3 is TGTGCCAGCAGTTTGGGGGCAACGAACACTGAAGCTTTCTTT.

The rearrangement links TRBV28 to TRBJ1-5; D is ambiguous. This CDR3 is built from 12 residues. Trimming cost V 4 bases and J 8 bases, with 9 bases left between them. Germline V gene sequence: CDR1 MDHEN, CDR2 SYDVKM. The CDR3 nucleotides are TGTGCCAGCAGTTCCTCCATGAAGCCCCAGCATTTT. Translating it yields CASSSSMKPQHF. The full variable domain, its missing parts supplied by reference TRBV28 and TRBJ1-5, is DVKVTQSSRYLVKRTGEKVFLECVQDMDHENMFWYRQDPGLGLRLIYFSYDVKMKEKGDIPEGYSVSREKKERFSLILESASTNQTSMYLCASSSSMKPQHFGDGTRLSIL.

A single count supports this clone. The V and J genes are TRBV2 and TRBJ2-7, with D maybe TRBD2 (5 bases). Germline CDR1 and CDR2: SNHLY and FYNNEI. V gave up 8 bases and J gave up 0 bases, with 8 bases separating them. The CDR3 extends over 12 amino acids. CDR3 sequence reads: CASGGFSYEQYF. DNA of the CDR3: TGTGCCAGCGGCGGGTTCTCCTACGAGCAGTACTTC.

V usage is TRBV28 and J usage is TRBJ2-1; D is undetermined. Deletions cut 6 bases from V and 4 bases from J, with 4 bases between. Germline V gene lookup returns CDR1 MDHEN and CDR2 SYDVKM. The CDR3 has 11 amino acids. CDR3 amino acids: CASRRYNEQFF. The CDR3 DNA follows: TGTGCCAGCAGGAGATACAATGAGCAGTTCTTC.

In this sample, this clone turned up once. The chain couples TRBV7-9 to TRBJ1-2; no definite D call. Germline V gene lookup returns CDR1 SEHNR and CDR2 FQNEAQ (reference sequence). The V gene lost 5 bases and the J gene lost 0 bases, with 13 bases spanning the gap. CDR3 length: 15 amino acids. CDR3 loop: CASSPPRQSNYGYTF. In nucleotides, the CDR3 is TGTGCCAGCAGCCCGCCCCGGCAATCTAACTATGGCTACACCTTC. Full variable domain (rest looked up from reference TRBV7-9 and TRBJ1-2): DTGVSQNPRHKITKRGQNVTFRCDPISEHNRLYWYRQTLGQGPEFLTYFQNEAQLEKSRLLSDRFSAERPKGSFSTLEIQRTEQGDSAMYLCASSPPRQSNYGYTFGSGTRLTVV.

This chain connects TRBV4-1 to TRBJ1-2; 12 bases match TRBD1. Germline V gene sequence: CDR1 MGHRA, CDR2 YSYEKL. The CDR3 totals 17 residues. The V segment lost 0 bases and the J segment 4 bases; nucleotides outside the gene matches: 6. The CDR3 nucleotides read TGCGCCAGCAGCCAAGATACGGGACAGGGGGCTCTCTATGGCTACACCTTC. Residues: CASSQDTGQGALYGYTF.

The CDR3 sequence is CASSQYSAEAFF. The CDR3 region has the DNA TGCGCCAGCAGTCAATACTCGGCTGAAGCTTTCTTT. The genes are TRBV23-1 and TRBJ1-1; D is unresolved. TRBV23-1 is an open reading frame, and its role is uncertain. The CDR3 is made up of 12 amino acids. V gave up 1 base and J gave up 6 bases, with 6 bases separating them.

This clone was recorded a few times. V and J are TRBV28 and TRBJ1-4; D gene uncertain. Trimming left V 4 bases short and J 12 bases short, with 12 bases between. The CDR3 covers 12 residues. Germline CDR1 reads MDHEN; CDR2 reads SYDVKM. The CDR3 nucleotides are TGTGCCAGCAGTTCGTCTCCGAGTCAACTGTTTTTT. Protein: CASSSSPSQLFF.

This CDR3 reads CASSDPLRGSGKLFF. The CDR3 DNA follows: TGTGCCAGCAGTGATCCCCTCAGGGGTAGCGGAAAACTGTTTTTT. This chain links TRBV25-1 with TRBJ1-4, with D possibly TRBD1 on 6 matching bases. The germline V and J ends were trimmed by 3 bases and 10 bases, with 18 bases remaining between them. The CDR3 is 15 amino acids. Germline assignment: CDR1 MGHDK and CDR2 SYGVNS.

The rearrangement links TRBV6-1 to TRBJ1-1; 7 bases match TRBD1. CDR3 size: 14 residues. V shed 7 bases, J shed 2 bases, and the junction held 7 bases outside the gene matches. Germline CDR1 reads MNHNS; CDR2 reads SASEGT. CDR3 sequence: CASNTGTANTEAFF. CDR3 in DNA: TGTGCCAGCAATACGGGGACAGCAAACACTGAAGCTTTCTTT.

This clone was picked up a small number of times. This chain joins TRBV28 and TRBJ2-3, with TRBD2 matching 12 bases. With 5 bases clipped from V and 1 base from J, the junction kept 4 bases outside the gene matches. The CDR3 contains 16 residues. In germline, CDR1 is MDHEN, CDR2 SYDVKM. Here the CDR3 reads CASSMWTSGGTDTQYF. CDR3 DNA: TGTGCCAGCAGTATGTGGACTAGCGGGGGCACAGATACGCAGTATTTT.

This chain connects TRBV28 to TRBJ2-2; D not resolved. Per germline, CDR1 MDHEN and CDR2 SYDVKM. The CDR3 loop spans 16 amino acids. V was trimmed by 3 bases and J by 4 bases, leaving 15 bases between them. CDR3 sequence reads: CASSFYPSATTGELFF. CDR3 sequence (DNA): TGTGCCAGCAGTTTTTACCCCTCGGCAACCACCGGGGAGCTGTTTTTT.

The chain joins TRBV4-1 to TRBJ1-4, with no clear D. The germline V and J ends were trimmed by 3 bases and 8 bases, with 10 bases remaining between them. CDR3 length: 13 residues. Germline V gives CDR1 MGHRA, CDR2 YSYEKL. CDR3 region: CASSQFPREKLFF. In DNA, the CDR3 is TGCGCCAGCAGCCAGTTCCCTAGGGAAAAACTGTTTTTT.

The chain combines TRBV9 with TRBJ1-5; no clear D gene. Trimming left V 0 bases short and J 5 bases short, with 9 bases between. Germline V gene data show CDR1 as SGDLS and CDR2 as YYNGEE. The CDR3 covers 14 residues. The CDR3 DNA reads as TGTGCCAGCAGCGTAGGAGGGAAAGATCAGCCCCAGCATTTT. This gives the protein CASSVGGKDQPQHF.